The 9 T cell receptor beta chains below all came from one sample that was sequenced in a study of T cell changes during pregnancy in multiple sclerosis (dated by TCRdb to between 2017 and 2020). Library preparation employed the immunoSEQ multiplex PCR assay. Not all clones reach the TCRdb copy of this immuneACCESS table, which keeps in-frame sequences only. Checked studies attribute under half of the gap to unresolved V genes and leave the rest unexplained. The sample has more than 65,000 clones on record, under 90% of them singletons. The ten largest clones add up to over 7.5% of the sample. The sequencing used peripheral blood, collected after pregnancy. All receptors come from a female donor in good health, enrolled as a control in a pregnancy study.

V and J are TRBV6-1 and TRBJ2-1, with 12 bases fitting TRBD2. The CDR3 totals 15 residues. Germline V gene sequence: CDR1 MNHNS, CDR2 SASEGT. After removal of 8 bases from V and 4 bases from J, the junction contained 6 bases not matched to a gene. The CDR3 sequence: CASGPLAGGYNEQFF. For the CDR3, the DNA is TGTGCCAGCGGCCCTCTAGCGGGAGGGTACAATGAGCAGTTCTTC.

This chain joins TRBV5-8 and TRBJ1-5; 7 nucleotides agree with TRBD1. Germline CDR1 is SGHTS and CDR2 is YDEGEE. Trimming took 6 bases from V and 4 from J; bases not matched to a gene: 10. This CDR3 has 15 amino acids. The CDR3 sequence is CASNRRGVLNQPQHF. The CDR3, as DNA: TGTGCCAGCAACCGCAGGGGGGTCTTAAATCAGCCCCAGCATTTT.

The chain recombines TRBV6-5 with TRBJ1-5; the D gene is possibly TRBD1 (5 bases). The CDR3 loop spans 13 amino acids. Trimming took 10 bases from V and 2 from J, leaving 12 bases between them. Germline CDR1 reads MNHEY; CDR2 reads SVGAGI. The CDR3 here is CATQTGGNQPQHF. The CDR3 region has the DNA TGTGCCACCCAGACGGGGGGCAATCAGCCCCAGCATTTT.

V is TRBV11-2 and J is TRBJ1-5, with a weak D call TRBD1 (5 bases). This CDR3 has 16 amino acids. Deletions cut 5 bases from V and 3 bases from J, with 17 bases between. Germline-derived CDR1 and CDR2 are SGHAT and FQNNGV. CDR3 DNA sequence: TGTGCCAGCAGCCCGGGAGGCAGGGCCTACAATCAGCCCCAGCATTTT. This sequence encodes CASSPGGRAYNQPQHF.

V is TRBV11-2 and J is TRBJ1-2; D call uncertain. Germline CDR1 is SGHAT and CDR2 is FQNNGV. The length of the CDR3 is 15 residues. V dropped 4 bases and J dropped 5 bases, with 17 bases sitting between them. CDR3 region: CASSSDRSAVYGYTF. CDR3 sequence (DNA): TGTGCCAGCAGCTCCGACCGGAGTGCTGTTTATGGCTACACCTTC.

The genes are TRBV19 and TRBJ1-2; 9 bases map to TRBD1. Germline lookup yields CDR1 LNHDA and CDR2 SQIVND (reference sequence). The V and J ends lost 5 bases and 8 bases, in that order; junction bases with no gene match: 3. This CDR3 spans 12 amino acids. In DNA form, the CDR3 reads TGTGCCAGTAGTTTGACAGGGGGAGGCTACACCTTC. This codes for CASSLTGGGYTF.

The rearrangement joins TRBV6-5 to TRBJ2-1; maybe TRBD2 (6 bases). Per germline, CDR1 MNHEY and CDR2 SVGAGI. V lost 5 bases and J lost 12, with 14 bases in between. The CDR3 loop spans 12 amino acids. The CDR3 is CASSLDPGLQFF. The CDR3 region has the DNA TGTGCCAGCAGTCTCGACCCGGGACTGCAGTTCTTC.

The chain carries TRBV10-3 and TRBJ2-3; 7 bases map to TRBD2. In germline, CDR1 is ENHRY, CDR2 SYGVKD. J gave up 5 bases and V 10 bases, and 9 bases lay outside the gene matches. The CDR3 consists of 13 residues. The CDR3 sequence: CATRAGVEDTQYF. The CDR3 DNA is TGTGCCACCCGGGCGGGGGTCGAAGATACGCAGTATTTT.

This rearrangement joins TRBV6-5 to TRBJ2-5, with D unresolved. Germline CDR1 reads MNHEY; CDR2 reads SVGAGI. CDR3 size: 14 residues. V was clipped by 0 bases and J by 2 bases, with 7 bases between them. CDR3 DNA sequence: TGTGCCAGCAGTTACTCGTACAGACAAGAGACCCAGTACTTC. Residues: CASSYSYRQETQYF.